Shown below are 32 T cell receptor beta chains from a single sample sequenced in a study of Graves' ophthalmopathy and Graves' hyperthyroidism. For repertoire sequencing, the TCR beta CDR3 regions were amplified from RNA transcripts. Second-round multiplex PCR followed a first-round RT-PCR using HTBI primers. TCRdb re-derived calls from the multiplex PCR reads in MiXCR, one entry per CDR3 protein. Among 600,000 to 950,000 distinct CDR3 sequences listed, approximately 40% were seen once. The sequencing sample was made of peripheral blood. Every receptor here comes from an adult man with Graves' ophthalmopathy.

V usage is TRBV27 and J usage is TRBJ1-2, with TRBD1 identical over 7 bases. V was clipped by 8 bases and J by 4 bases; unmatched bases: 4. This CDR3 has 12 amino acids. Germline V gene sequence: CDR1 MNHEY, CDR2 SMNVEV (reference sequence). CDR3 bases: TGTGCCAGCTGGGACAGAGGCTATGGCTACACCTTC. Protein product: CASWDRGYGYTF.

The chain's CDR3 is CASSEALRGNTGELFF. The CDR3 bases are TGTGCCAGCAGTGAAGCGCTTCGGGGGAACACCGGGGAGCTGTTTTTT. The chain joins TRBV2 to TRBJ2-2; weak D call: TRBD2 (5 bases). CDR3 length: 16 amino acids. From germline, CDR1 is SNHLY and CDR2 FYNNEI. Between the trimmed V and J ends, which lost 0 bases and 1 base, there was a span of 9 bases.

The sample holds many counts of this clonotype. The chain links TRBV6-6 to TRBJ1-4; D is unclear. Germline V gene sequence: CDR1 MNHNY, CDR2 SVGAGI (reference sequence). Trimming shortened V by 5 bases and J by 12 bases, and 10 bases separated the two germline ends. The CDR3 length is 11 residues. The CDR3 DNA sequence: TGTGCCAGCAGTCTACGACTGGAACTGTTTTTT. Its translation: CASSLRLELFF.

This clonotype appeared once. The V and J genes are TRBV15 and TRBJ1-5, with a weak D call TRBD1 (6 bases). The CDR3 has 15 amino acids. Germline loops: CDR1 LNHNV, CDR2 YYDKDF (reference sequence). V dropped 3 bases and J dropped 1 base, with 10 bases sitting between them. The CDR3 sequence is CATSSSTGSNQPQHF. The DNA for the CDR3 is TGTGCCACCAGCAGTTCGACAGGAAGCAATCAGCCCCAGCATTTT.

The V call is TRBV29-1, the J call TRBJ1-2; D is unresolved. Trimming took 8 bases from V and 3 from J, leaving 16 bases between them. This CDR3 contains 13 residues. Germline CDR1 and CDR2: SQVTM and ANQGSEA. This chain's CDR3 is CSPYVRADYGYTF. The CDR3 coding sequence is TGCAGCCCCTATGTTAGGGCCGACTATGGCTACACCTTC.

The sample holds a few counts of this clonotype. V usage is TRBV7-6 and J usage is TRBJ2-5, with 7 nucleotides matching TRBD1. The V gene's germline CDR1 is SGHVS and CDR2 FNYEAQ. J gave up 0 bases and V 5 bases, and 9 bases lay outside the gene matches. The CDR3 loop spans 16 amino acids. DNA for the CDR3: TGTGCCAGCAGCCAGGGGGTAGCAGAGTACCAAGAGACCCAGTACTTC. Translation: CASSQGVAEYQETQYF.

The J gene is TRBJ2-5, the V gene TRBV10-3; 7 nucleotides line up with TRBD2. The DNA end is a closer match to TRBJ2-7, so the J assignment may be wrong. CDR1 and CDR2 from the germline V gene are ENHRY and SYGVKD. This CDR3 spans 12 amino acids. The CDR3 sequence is CASGLGRDEQYF. Here the CDR3 DNA reads TGTGCCAGCGGGCTTGGGAGGGACGAGCAGTACTTC.

This clonotype was seen ten or more times. The chain carries TRBV9 and TRBJ2-5; D might be TRBD1 (5 bases). There are 15 residues in the CDR3. The ends were cut back, 4 bases at V and 2 bases at J, with 15 bases in the middle. CDR1 is SGDLS and CDR2 is YYNGEE in the germline V gene. CDR3 nucleotide sequence: TGTGCCAGCAGCCCCCAGGGCGCGTATCAAGAGACCCAGTACTTC. Protein: CASSPQGAYQETQYF.

This clonotype was seen many times. The V call is TRBV29-1, the J call TRBJ1-1; 9 bases fit TRBD1. The V and J ends lost 6 bases and 5 bases, in that order; junction bases with no gene match: 7. The germline V gene encodes CDR1 SQVTM and CDR2 ANQGSEA. The CDR3 runs to 13 residues. CDR3 coding DNA: TGCAGCGTCACTCCGGGACAGGGTACTGAAGCTTTCTTT. The encoded protein is CSVTPGQGTEAFF.

This clonotype showed up many times. V usage is TRBV7-2 and J usage is TRBJ1-5, with D possibly TRBD1 on 6 matching bases. This CDR3 is 16 amino acids long. The V end lost 5 bases, the J end lost 9 bases, and 23 bases lay between the germline ends. Germline V lookup: CDR1 SGHTA, CDR2 FQGNSA. This chain's CDR3 is CASSLIPTGASGPQHF. CDR3 bases: TGTGCCAGCAGCCTTATTCCGACAGGTGCCTCTGGGCCCCAGCATTTT.

The chain combines TRBV19 with TRBJ2-7; D gene uncertain. Germline CDR1 LNHDA, CDR2 SQIVND (reference sequence). This CDR3 has 15 residues. The V gene lost 3 bases and the J gene lost 3 bases, with 15 bases spanning the gap. CDR3 region: CASSMRSSPYYEQYF. DNA of the CDR3: TGTGCCAGTAGTATGAGAAGTAGTCCTTACTACGAGCAGTACTTC.

The chain couples TRBV2 to TRBJ2-2, with D uncertain. CDR1 and CDR2 from the germline V gene are SNHLY and FYNNEI. The CDR3 covers 13 residues. Trimming shortened V by 6 bases and J by 5 bases, and 10 bases separated the two germline ends. The CDR3 region has the DNA TGTGCCAGCAGGGACGATTGGACCGGGGAGCTGTTTTTT. As protein: CASRDDWTGELFF.

The chain uses TRBV29-1 and TRBJ1-3; D gene uncertain. Germline V gives CDR1 SQVTM, CDR2 ANQGSEA. The CDR3 runs 17 residues. The V and J ends lost 8 bases and 2 bases respectively, with 25 bases between them. CDR3 in DNA: TGCAGCTCACTCCCCGGAGGCCCACAGAGGACTGGAAACACCATATATTTT. As protein: CSSLPGGPQRTGNTIYF.

V is TRBV20-1 and J is TRBJ1-1; 8 nucleotides line up with TRBD1. The CDR3 contains 14 residues. CDR1 is DFQATT and CDR2 is SNEGSKA in the germline V gene (reference sequence). Trimming at V came to 5 bases and at J to 3 bases, leaving 8 bases not matched to a gene. The CDR3, as DNA: TGCAGTGCTTCCTCCGTACAGGGGGACACTGAAGCTTTCTTT. Protein product: CSASSVQGDTEAFF.

This clonotype appeared many times. The rearrangement joins TRBV15 to TRBJ1-2, with D perhaps TRBD1 (6 bases). Germline CDR1 and CDR2: LNHNV and YYDKDF (reference sequence). This CDR3 has 15 amino acids. V lost 1 base and J lost 0, with 9 bases in between. CDR3 amino acids: CATSRAGGSNYGYTF. DNA of the CDR3: TGTGCCACCAGCAGAGCGGGGGGCTCTAACTATGGCTACACCTTC.

This clonotype came up once. A much larger clone sits a single nucleotide away, making a read error possible. The CDR3 does not end in the conserved phenylalanine or tryptophan, so this is likely a read error. The V call is TRBV7-9, the J call TRBJ1-4, with 7 positions matching TRBD1. Trimming cost V 5 bases and J 0 bases; bases outside gene matches: 6. Germline assignment: CDR1 SEHNR and CDR2 FQNEAQ (reference sequence). The CDR3 is 16 residues long. The DNA for the CDR3 is TGTGCCAGCAGCCAACAGGGGACTGCAACTAATGAAAAACTGTTTCTT. This translates into CASSQQGTATNEKLFL.

This clonotype was counted many times. The chain joins TRBV7-9 to TRBJ2-7; the match to TRBD1 covers 9 bases. Germline lookup yields CDR1 SEHNR and CDR2 FQNEAQ (reference sequence). V was pared by 1 base and J by 5 bases, with 3 bases of the junction left unmatched. This CDR3 region has 14 residues. The CDR3 DNA reads as TGTGCCAGCAGCTTAGACAGGGGGCTGAACGAGCAGTACTTC. It encodes CASSLDRGLNEQYF.

This clonotype was counted between two and nine times. The genes are TRBV6-5 and TRBJ1-5; 7 bases line up with TRBD1. Germline lookup yields CDR1 MNHEY and CDR2 SVGAGI. The CDR3 covers 13 residues. J gave up 7 bases and V 9 bases, and 9 bases lay outside the gene matches. For the CDR3, the DNA is TGTGCCAGTATACAGGGGTCGAGACAGCCCCAGCATTTT. It specifies CASIQGSRQPQHF.

CDR3 nucleotides: TGTGCCAGTAGTGCCGGACAGGGCTATACAAGCACAGATACGCAGTATTTT. It encodes CASSAGQGYTSTDTQYF. The chain recombines TRBV19 with TRBJ2-3; 8 bases are a match to TRBD1. The ends lost 5 bases at V and 0 bases at J; junction bases unmatched: 10. Germline V lookup: CDR1 LNHDA, CDR2 SQIVND (reference sequence). There are 17 residues in the CDR3.

This clonotype has at least ten counts. The chain uses TRBV12-3 or TRBV12-4 and TRBJ1-5; D is unclear. CDR3 length: 13 residues. V lost 5 bases to trimming and J lost 2 bases, with 7 bases between them. The CDR3 DNA sequence: TGTGCCAGCAGTCCTGAGGGCAATCAGCCCCAGCATTTT. Translation: CASSPEGNQPQHF.

The chain uses TRBV7-2 and TRBJ2-7, with TRBD2 matching 12 bases. The CDR3 has 16 residues. Trimming cost V 1 base and J 7 bases; bases outside gene matches: 8. CDR1 is SGHTA, CDR2 FQGNSA, per germline. The chain's CDR3 is CASSLGLAGGFHEQYF. The CDR3 nucleotides read TGTGCCAGCAGCTTAGGGCTAGCGGGAGGGTTCCATGAGCAGTACTTC.

This clonotype was seen ten or more times. This chain joins TRBV19 and TRBJ2-5; TRBD1 matches at 7 bases. Germline trimming cut 6 bases from V and 5 bases from J; bases unmatched to any gene: 3. CDR1 is LNHDA, CDR2 SQIVND, per germline (reference sequence). The CDR3 sequence is 12 residues long. This CDR3 is CASRQGWETQYF. The DNA for the CDR3 is TGTGCCAGTAGACAGGGGTGGGAGACCCAGTACTTC.

This clonotype was observed at least ten times. This chain connects TRBV7-9 to TRBJ2-2, with TRBD1 matching 9 bases. The germline CDR1 and CDR2 sequences are SEHNR and FQNEAQ (reference sequence). J gave up 4 bases and V 5 bases, and 2 bases lay outside the gene matches. The CDR3 extends over 14 amino acids. Here the CDR3 reads CASSGTGFTGELFF. CDR3 DNA sequence: TGTGCCAGCAGCGGGACAGGGTTCACCGGGGAGCTGTTTTTT.

The chain carries TRBV15 and TRBJ1-3, with TRBD1 identical over 8 bases. Trimming at V came to 0 bases and at J to 8 bases, leaving 9 bases not matched to a gene. CDR3 size: 16 residues. From germline, CDR1 is LNHNV and CDR2 YYDKDF (reference sequence). CDR3 protein: CATSRDRAGGGYTIYF. In nucleotides, the CDR3 is TGTGCCACCAGCAGAGATCGGGCAGGGGGCGGCTACACCATATATTTT.

This clonotype has a handful of counts. The rearrangement uses TRBV7-9 and TRBJ1-1; D is unresolved. Germline loops: CDR1 SEHNR, CDR2 FQNEAQ (reference sequence). The CDR3 runs 14 residues. Between the trimmed V and J ends, which lost 3 bases and 1 base, there was a span of 9 bases. CDR3 sequence: CASSFRVENTEAFF. The CDR3 coding sequence is TGTGCCAGCAGCTTTAGGGTCGAGAACACTGAAGCTTTCTTT.

V and J are TRBV7-3 and TRBJ2-5; D unresolved. This CDR3 contains 13 residues. Trimming removed 3 bases from V and 3 bases from J, with 8 bases in between. The V gene's germline CDR1 is SGHTA and CDR2 FQGTGA. As DNA, the CDR3 is TGTGCCAGCAGCTTGCATGGGGAAGAGACCCAGTACTTC. This codes for CASSLHGEETQYF. The full variable domain, its missing parts supplied by reference TRBV7-3 and TRBJ2-5, is GAGVSQTPSNKVTEKGKYVELRCDPISGHTALYWYRQSLGQGPEFLIYFQGTGAADDSGLPNDRFFAVRPEGSVSTLKIQRTERGDSAVYLCASSLHGEETQYFGPGTRLLVL.

V usage is TRBV25-1 and J usage is TRBJ1-2; 11 positions match TRBD1. The CDR3 is made up of 14 amino acids. Germline V gene lookup returns CDR1 MGHDK and CDR2 SYGVNS. V was pared by 5 bases and J by 4 bases, with 3 bases of the junction left unmatched. The CDR3 region has the DNA TGTGCCAGCAGTTTCGGGACAGGGGGCTATGGCTACACCTTC. As protein: CASSFGTGGYGYTF.

This clonotype has a count of ten or more. This chain joins TRBV12-3 or TRBV12-4 and TRBJ1-5; 8 bases align to TRBD1. After removal of 3 bases from V and 6 bases from J, the junction contained 7 bases not matched to a gene. The CDR3 has 15 residues. CDR3 sequence reads: CASSFGQGAGQPQHF. DNA for the CDR3: TGTGCCAGCAGTTTCGGGCAGGGGGCGGGTCAGCCCCAGCATTTT.

This clonotype has a single count. The J gene is TRBJ2-3, the V gene TRBV24-1; TRBD2 matches at 8 bases. This CDR3 region has 15 residues. Germline V CDR1 and CDR2: KGHDR, SFDVKD. With V trimmed by 6 bases and J by 0 bases, 4 bases remained unmatched. The CDR3 reads CATSTAGGSTDTQYF. The DNA for the CDR3 is TGTGCCACCAGTACGGCGGGGGGCAGCACAGATACGCAGTATTTT.

This clonotype occurred many times. The chain combines TRBV7-9 with TRBJ1-1, with 7 bases identical to TRBD1. The J segment lost 3 bases and the V segment lost 6 bases, leaving 13 bases of the junction unmatched. CDR3 length equals 16 residues. Germline V gene lookup returns CDR1 SEHNR and CDR2 FQNEAQ (reference sequence). The CDR3 DNA reads as TGTGCCAGCAGTAAAACCGGGACAGTTTATGACACTGAAGCTTTCTTT. Translation gives CASSKTGTVYDTEAFF.

The V and J genes are TRBV7-2 and TRBJ1-2; TRBD1 might be the D (5 bases). This CDR3 is 15 amino acids long. Germline V gene lookup returns CDR1 SGHTA and CDR2 FQGNSA. Trimming took 5 bases from V and 0 from J, leaving 13 bases between them. The CDR3 sequence: CASSPGQGTNYGYTF. In DNA form, the CDR3 reads TGTGCCAGCAGCCCTGGTCAGGGAACTAACTATGGCTACACCTTC.

This clonotype was seen many times. This chain uses TRBV20-1 with TRBJ2-5, with D perhaps matching TRBD1 (5 bases). V shed 4 bases and J shed 5 bases, with 8 bases lying between them. This CDR3 region has 11 residues. The germline CDR1 and CDR2 sequences are DFQATT and SNEGSKA (reference sequence). The CDR3 coding sequence is TGCAGTGCTACCACAGGCGAGACCCAGTACTTC. It codes for CSATTGETQYF.